A single sample gave rise to the 9 T cell receptor beta chains below, sequenced in a study of neurological immune-mediated disorders. MiXCR, run by TCRdb on the 5' RACE reads, gives a single entry per CDR3 protein. Counted here are more than 25,000 distinct CDR3 sequences, approximately 20% occurring once; the ten biggest clones make up about 32%. Sequencing was done on a sample of CD4+ T cells from blood. The receptors shown here come from a man in his forties or fifties with HTLV-1-associated myelopathy (HAM/TSP).

The table lists this clonotype with many counts. For the CDR3, the DNA is TGTGCCAGCAGCTTGACGCTCGAAAAACTGTTTTTT. Encoded protein: CASSLTLEKLFF. The chain employs TRBV5-5 and TRBJ1-4; no clear D gene. Germline values: CDR1 SGHKS, CDR2 YYEKEE (reference sequence). V lost 1 base, J lost 8 bases, and 6 bases lay in between. The CDR3 is made up of 12 amino acids.

The chain couples TRBV24-1 to TRBJ1-2, with TRBD1 identical over 8 bases. V dropped 4 bases and J dropped 2; count of bases not matched to a gene: 2. There are 14 residues in the CDR3. Germline lookup yields CDR1 KGHDR and CDR2 SFDVKD. The CDR3 sequence: CATSDRGLNYGYTF. The CDR3 DNA reads as TGTGCCACCAGTGACAGGGGGCTGAACTATGGCTACACCTTC.

This clonotype was seen a few times. V and J are TRBV5-1 and TRBJ2-1; D uncertain. Germline values: CDR1 SGHRS, CDR2 YFSETQ. The CDR3 has 14 amino acids. The V gene lost 1 base and the J gene lost 0 bases, with 5 bases spanning the gap. As DNA, the CDR3 is TGCGCCAGCAGCTTGACAAGCTCCTACAATGAGCAGTTCTTC. It codes for CASSLTSSYNEQFF.

At least ten counts were recorded for this clonotype. The chain recombines TRBV6-5 with TRBJ2-7; weak D call: TRBD1 (6 bases). CDR3 length: 14 residues. CDR1 is MNHEY, CDR2 SVGAGI, per germline. The V end lost 6 bases, the J end lost 2 bases, and 14 bases lay between the germline ends. The CDR3 coding sequence is TGTGCCAGCAGGCGGACAGTTGGTCCCTACGAGCAGTACTTC. Protein sequence: CASRRTVGPYEQYF.

This clonotype was detected ten times or more. The chain links TRBV5-6 to TRBJ2-2, with D possibly TRBD1 on 6 matching bases. The CDR3 sequence is 16 residues long. V gave up 1 base and J gave up 0 bases, with 10 bases separating them. Germline CDR1 reads SGHDT; CDR2 reads YYEEEE. Here the CDR3 DNA reads TGTGCCAGCAGCTTGCCCGGACAGTCGAACACCGGGGAGCTGTTTTTT. It is translated as CASSLPGQSNTGELFF.

Ten or more counts support this clonotype. The chain couples TRBV20-1 to TRBJ2-1; the D is unclear. V was pared by 0 bases and J by 9 bases, with 18 bases between. Germline-derived CDR1 and CDR2 are DFQATT and SNEGSKA (reference sequence). The CDR3 length is 15 residues. This chain's CDR3 is CSARDSQTQRREQFF. The CDR3 DNA follows: TGCAGTGCTAGAGATTCACAGACCCAACGGCGTGAGCAGTTCTTC.

In this sample, this clonotype turned up many times. Germline is not matched at one junction end, which may reflect a read error. The chain links TRBV28 to TRBJ1-1; D gene unclear. The germline CDR1 and CDR2 sequences are MDHEN and SYDVKM. The CDR3 loop spans 12 amino acids. The CDR3 loop reads CASGLSNTEAFF. CDR3 nucleotide sequence: TGTGCCAGCGGTTTATCAAACACTGAAGCTTTCTTT.

This clonotype was counted many times. V usage is TRBV3-1 and J usage is TRBJ1-3; 7 nucleotides line up with TRBD1. The CDR3 loop spans 15 amino acids. V dropped 4 bases and J dropped 2; count of bases not matched to a gene: 5. Germline assignment: CDR1 LGHDT and CDR2 YNNKEL (reference sequence). CDR3 in amino acids: CASSLRQGAGNTIYF. The CDR3 nucleotides are TGTGCCAGCAGCCTGCGACAGGGCGCTGGAAACACCATATATTTT.

This clonotype was seen ten or more times. The chain uses TRBV5-6 and TRBJ1-4, with D unresolved. From germline, CDR1 is SGHDT and CDR2 YYEEEE. There are 13 residues in the CDR3. The V end lost 5 bases, the J end lost 4 bases, and 9 bases lay between the germline ends. The CDR3 DNA reads TGTGCCAGCAGGCCCGGGAATAATGAAAAACTGTTTTTT. Its protein is CASRPGNNEKLFF.